This T cell receptor (beta chain) was sequenced during a study of blood T cell repertoires in COVID-19. There are a few counts of this clone. The table came from immunoSEQ multiplex PCR; TCRdb's copy has only in-frame clones and leaves some out. The sample lists 160,000 or so clones; roughly 84% were seen once. This CDR3 has 14 residues. Germline V CDR1 and CDR2: LNHNV, YYDKDF (reference sequence). Between the trimmed V and J ends, which lost 5 bases and 6 bases, there was a span of 15 bases. Seattle patients were enrolled during active infection and followed longitudinally. This TCR derives from a woman in her fifties or sixties with COVID-19, enrolled during active disease. Sample: peripheral blood. This rearrangement joins TRBV15 to TRBJ2-3; D possibly corresponds to TRBD2 (6 bases). The CDR3 loop reads CATSRQSGVDTQYF. DNA for the CDR3: TGTGCCACCAGCCGACAGTCGGGGGTCGATACGCAGTATTTT. The variable domain in full, with the rest retrieved from reference TRBV15 and TRBJ2-3, is DAMVIQNPRYQVTQFGKPVTLSCSQTLNHNVMYWYQQKSSQAPKLLFHYYDKDFNNEADTPDNFQSRRPNTSFCFLDIRSPGLGDTAMYLCATSRQSGVDTQYFGPGTRLTVL.